This TCR beta chain was identified in a study of blood T cells in healthy people across ages. Broader study findings: Total diversity from one million sequenced T cells was likely underestimated.

Comment on this clonotype: Its specificity is not known. A read error may account for a junction end that differs from germline.

Using a J-beta primer mix together with a sample-barcoded 5' primer, a second PCR was run for 7 to 11 cycles. Each CDR3 protein gets one entry after TCRdb re-called the 5' RACE reads with MiXCR. In the table there are roughly 640,000 distinct CDR3 sequences, approximately 30% of which are singletons. There are 14 residues in the CDR3. Germline V CDR1 and CDR2: DFQATT, SNEGSKA (reference sequence). The TCR sequence derives from a woman of 80 years or more in good health. The material sequenced was blood. This chain joins TRBV20-1 and TRBJ1-1; D is unresolved. CDR3 nucleotides: TGCAGTGCTAGAGTTAATATCATGAACACTGAGGCTTTCTTT. This gives the protein CSARVNIMNTEAFF.